This is a list of T cell receptor beta chains from one sample in a study of STAT3 mutations in large granular lymphocyte leukemia. Assay used: immunoSEQ multiplex PCR; TCRdb lists only in-frame clones, some missing. Among nearly 25,000 clones listed, less than 95% were seen once. Sequenced input: peripheral blood mononuclear cells. Receptors originate from a man aged 40-55 years with T-cell large granular lymphocyte leukemia. Some clones in this sample may be carry-over from other donors' samples. CDR3s include the opening cysteine and the closing phenylalanine or tryptophan. The D gene is left open where the match is weak. Size values are once, few and many counts, or a class for expanded clones, and some rows have none.

V gene: TRBV11-2; J gene: TRBJ1-4; D gene: -; clone size: -; CDR3 protein: CASSLDPISSRIEKLFF; CDR3 DNA: TGTGCCAGCAGCTTAGATCCAATCAGTTCGAGGATTGAAAAACTGTTTTTT
V gene: TRBV5-6; J gene: TRBJ2-3; D gene: -; clone size: once; CDR3 protein: CASSLALADTQYF; CDR3 DNA: TGTGCCAGCAGCTTGGCTCTGGCAGATACGCAGTATTTT
V gene: TRBV11-3; J gene: TRBJ1-1; D gene: -; clone size: -; CDR3 protein: CASSPGGLKRAFF; CDR3 DNA: TGTGCCAGCAGCCCGGGGGGGCTAAAGAGGGCTTTCTTT
V gene: TRBV6-6; J gene: TRBJ1-4; D gene: -; clone size: -; CDR3 protein: CASSDRPGLGEKLFF; CDR3 DNA: TGTGCCAGCAGTGACCGGCCGGGGCTCGGTGAAAAACTGTTTTTT
V gene: TRBV5-1; J gene: TRBJ1-2; D gene: -; clone size: -; CDR3 protein: CASSLDREWGYTF; CDR3 DNA: TGCGCCAGCAGCTTGGACAGGGAATGGGGCTACACCTTC
V gene: TRBV7-9; J gene: TRBJ2-3; D gene: -; clone size: -; CDR3 protein: CASSSTGTDTQYF; CDR3 DNA: TGTGCCAGCAGCTCCACAGGCACAGATACGCAGTATTTT
V gene: TRBV7-9; J gene: TRBJ1-5; D gene: -; clone size: few; CDR3 protein: CASSLGGEQPQHF; CDR3 DNA: TGTGCCAGCAGCTTAGGGGGTGAACAGCCCCAGCATTTT
V gene: TRBV5-1; J gene: TRBJ2-3; D gene: -; clone size: once; CDR3 protein: CASSPPLLVQSTDTQYF; CDR3 DNA: TGCGCCAGCAGCCCACCCCTACTAGTCCAATCCACAGATACGCAGTATTTT
V gene: TRBV29-1; J gene: TRBJ2-2; D gene: -; clone size: -; CDR3 protein: CSVVGGNTGELFF; CDR3 DNA: TGCAGCGTAGTTGGGGGGAACACCGGGGAGCTGTTTTTT
V gene: TRBV19; J gene: TRBJ1-5; D gene: -; clone size: -; CDR3 protein: CASSIDGSNQPQHF; CDR3 DNA: TGTGCCAGTAGTATAGATGGTAGCAATCAGCCCCAGCATTTT
V gene: TRBV27; J gene: TRBJ1-6; D gene: TRBD1; clone size: -; CDR3 protein: CASSIMPDGQGDNSPLHF; CDR3 DNA: TGTGCCAGCAGTATCATGCCCGATGGACAGGGGGACAATTCACCCCTCCACTTT
V gene: TRBV7-8; J gene: TRBJ2-7; D gene: -; clone size: -; CDR3 protein: CASSAHLEQYF; CDR3 DNA: TGTGCCAGCAGCGCCCATCTCGAGCAGTACTTC
V gene: TRBV7-8; J gene: TRBJ1-5; D gene: -; clone size: -; CDR3 protein: CASSLAFNQPQHF; CDR3 DNA: TGTGCCAGCAGCTTAGCGTTCAATCAGCCCCAGCATTTT
V gene: TRBV18; J gene: TRBJ1-2; D gene: -; clone size: once; CDR3 protein: CASSPEGLRFGGYTF; CDR3 DNA: TGTGCCAGCTCACCAGAGGGGTTACGGTTTGGTGGCTACACCTTC
V gene: TRBV7-9; J gene: TRBJ1-6; D gene: -; clone size: few; CDR3 protein: CASSGDGFSYNSPLHF; CDR3 DNA: TGTGCCAGCAGCGGGGACGGATTCTCCTATAATTCACCCCTCCACTTT
V gene: TRBV5-1; J gene: TRBJ1-2; D gene: TRBD1; clone size: -; CDR3 protein: CASSLGTGGDYGYTF; CDR3 DNA: TGCGCCAGCAGCTTGGGGACAGGGGGTGACTATGGCTACACCTTC
V gene: TRBV5-1; J gene: TRBJ1-5; D gene: -; clone size: -; CDR3 protein: CASSLGAGQPQHF; CDR3 DNA: TGCGCCAGCAGCTTGGGGGCGGGACAGCCCCAGCATTTT
V gene: TRBV2; J gene: TRBJ2-7; D gene: TRBD1; clone size: -; CDR3 protein: CASKRGQGTYEQYF; CDR3 DNA: TGTGCCAGCAAGAGGGGGCAGGGGACATACGAGCAGTACTTC
V gene: TRBV18; J gene: TRBJ2-1; D gene: -; clone size: once; CDR3 protein: CASSPPSVPNEQFF; CDR3 DNA: TGTGCCAGCTCACCACCGTCCGTTCCAAATGAGCAGTTCTTC
V gene: TRBV7-8; J gene: TRBJ2-5; D gene: -; clone size: -; CDR3 protein: CASSPLRGGEETQYF; CDR3 DNA: TGTGCCAGCAGCCCCCTAAGGGGCGGGGAAGAGACCCAGTACTTC
V gene: TRBV7-2; J gene: TRBJ2-7; D gene: TRBD1; clone size: once; CDR3 protein: CASSLDGTGPLGAQYF; CDR3 DNA: TGTGCCAGCAGCTTAGACGGGACAGGGCCTTTGGGAGCGCAGTACTTC
V gene: TRBV29-1; J gene: TRBJ2-5; D gene: TRBD1; clone size: -; CDR3 protein: CSVGLTGGGVETQYF; CDR3 DNA: TGCAGCGTTGGCCTAACAGGGGGCGGGGTAGAGACCCAGTACTTC
V gene: TRBV6-5; J gene: TRBJ1-4; D gene: TRBD1; clone size: -; CDR3 protein: CASISPGTEFEKLFF; CDR3 DNA: TGTGCCAGCATTAGCCCAGGGACAGAATTTGAAAAACTGTTTTTT
V gene: TRBV5-1; J gene: TRBJ1-2; D gene: -; clone size: -; CDR3 protein: CASSLTTGDYGYTF; CDR3 DNA: TGCGCCAGCAGCTTGACGACGGGGGACTATGGCTACACCTTC
V gene: TRBV6-6; J gene: TRBJ2-3; D gene: -; clone size: once; CDR3 protein: CASSYGGAGDTQYF; CDR3 DNA: TGTGCCAGCAGTTACGGGGGGGCGGGAGATACGCAGTATTTT
V gene: TRBV10-3; J gene: TRBJ2-1; D gene: TRBD2; clone size: -; CDR3 protein: CAISPGTSGNNEQFF; CDR3 DNA: TGTGCCATCAGCCCCGGGACTAGCGGCAACAATGAGCAGTTCTTC
V gene: TRBV9; J gene: TRBJ1-2; D gene: -; clone size: -; CDR3 protein: CASSVDPEGYGYTF; CDR3 DNA: TGTGCCAGCAGCGTAGACCCAGAAGGGTATGGCTACACCTTC
V gene: TRBV5-5; J gene: TRBJ2-5; D gene: -; clone size: -; CDR3 protein: CASSFSGAQSGAQYF; CDR3 DNA: TGTGCCAGCAGCTTTTCGGGGGCCCAGTCCGGGGCCCAGTACTTC
V gene: TRBV18; J gene: TRBJ2-7; D gene: -; clone size: -; CDR3 protein: CASSPPSRSSYEQYF; CDR3 DNA: TGTGCCAGCTCACCACCGTCTAGATCTTCCTACGAGCAGTACTTC
V gene: TRBV19; J gene: TRBJ1-1; D gene: -; clone size: once; CDR3 protein: CASTGSFREAFF; CDR3 DNA: TGTGCCAGTACCGGGTCCTTCCGTGAAGCTTTCTTT
V gene: TRBV18; J gene: TRBJ1-1; D gene: -; clone size: -; CDR3 protein: CASSPPQGIEAFF; CDR3 DNA: TGTGCCAGCTCACCACCCCAGGGGATAGAAGCTTTCTTT
V gene: TRBV11-3; J gene: TRBJ2-3; D gene: TRBD2; clone size: -; CDR3 protein: CASRRGTSGGYTDTQYF; CDR3 DNA: TGTGCCAGCAGGAGAGGGACTAGCGGGGGATACACAGATACGCAGTATTTT
V gene: TRBV25-1; J gene: TRBJ1-2; D gene: TRBD1; clone size: -; CDR3 protein: CASSESGTAATYGYTF; CDR3 DNA: TGTGCCAGCAGTGAATCTGGGACAGCGGCGACCTATGGCTACACCTTC
V gene: TRBV7-2; J gene: TRBJ2-3; D gene: -; clone size: -; CDR3 protein: CASSFRDLRSSTDTQYF; CDR3 DNA: TGTGCCAGCAGCTTCCGGGACCTCAGGTCTAGCACAGATACGCAGTATTTT
V gene: TRBV7-2; J gene: TRBJ2-5; D gene: -; clone size: -; CDR3 protein: CASSSEETQYF; CDR3 DNA: TGTGCCAGCAGCTCCGAAGAGACCCAGTACTTC